The 12 T cell receptor beta chains given below trace back to one sample, sequenced in a study of technical replicates of blood from a handful of donors. The protocol was immunoSEQ multiplex PCR, while the TCRdb copy is restricted to in-frame clones and leaves out a portion. The data contain nearly 80,000 clones, 90% to 95% of them singletons. The sequenced sample consisted of T cells isolated from PBMCs. Receptor source: a human donor in good health.

The V gene is TRBV19, the J gene TRBJ1-2; D call uncertain. Trimming cost V 8 bases and J 12 bases, with 10 bases left between them. The CDR3 is made up of 9 amino acids. CDR1 is LNHDA, CDR2 SQIVND, per germline (reference sequence). The CDR3 sequence: CASGTRDTF. CDR3 DNA sequence: TGTGCCAGTGGAACGAGGGACACCTTC.

This chain links TRBV7-2 with TRBJ1-5, with D tentatively TRBD1 (6 bases). The CDR3 has 15 residues. V was trimmed by 1 base and J by 3 bases, leaving 10 bases between them. CDR1 is SGHTA and CDR2 is FQGNSA in the germline V gene. CDR3 sequence (DNA): TGTGCCAGCAGCTTAGTTTACAGGGACAATCAGCCCCAGCATTTT. Protein: CASSLVYRDNQPQHF.

The genes are TRBV7-2 and TRBJ1-1; 10 nucleotides match TRBD1. The junction had 12 bases not matched to a gene; V was cut back by 7 bases and J by 4 bases. The length of the CDR3 is 16 residues. The germline V gene has CDR1 SGHTA and CDR2 FQGNSA. The CDR3 nucleotides are TGTGCCAGCATCCTCACCCCGGGACAGGGGTTCACTGAAGCTTTCTTT. Protein product: CASILTPGQGFTEAFF.

The rearrangement links TRBV10-3 to TRBJ2-1; 8 positions match TRBD2. The CDR3 length is 15 residues. With V trimmed by 9 bases and J by 3 bases, 10 bases remained unmatched. The germline gives CDR1 ENHRY, CDR2 SYGVKD. In DNA form, the CDR3 reads TGTGCCATAGGGCCCCGCGGGACTAGCTACAATGAGCAGTTCTTC. This translates into CAIGPRGTSYNEQFF.

CDR3 sequence (DNA): TGTGCCAGCAGATTACCACAGGGTTATCAGCCCCAGCATTTT. Translating it yields CASRLPQGYQPQHF. This sequence joins TRBV5-5 and TRBJ1-5, with D tentatively TRBD1 (6 bases). Per the germline V gene, CDR1 is SGHKS and CDR2 is YYEKEE (reference sequence). The CDR3 spans 14 residues. The ends were cut back, 5 bases at V and 5 bases at J, with 14 bases in the middle.

About this clone: Other nucleotide sequences from this sample produce the same CDR3. The rearrangement links TRBV28 to TRBJ1-2, with a tentative D call TRBD1 (5 bases). Trimming removed 2 bases from V and 8 bases from J, with 12 bases in between. The V gene's germline CDR1 is MDHEN and CDR2 SYDVKM. CDR3 length equals 13 residues. The CDR3 DNA is TGTGCCAGCAGTTTAGGAGGGGAGAAGGGCTACACCTTC. This gives the protein CASSLGGEKGYTF.

The rearrangement uses TRBV11-1 and TRBJ1-3; TRBD1 might be the D (6 bases). The CDR3 is 16 residues long. Germline values: CDR1 SGHAT, CDR2 FQDESV (reference sequence). V lost 4 bases and J 0 bases, leaving 13 bases between the germline ends. The CDR3 region is CASSSALGASGNTIYF. In DNA, the CDR3 is TGTGCCAGCAGCTCAGCTTTGGGGGCCTCTGGAAACACCATATATTTT.

This chain connects TRBV7-2 to TRBJ2-1, with 8 bases aligning to TRBD2. CDR3 size: 12 residues. CDR1 and CDR2 from the germline V gene are SGHTA and FQGNSA. V was pared by 1 base and J by 10 bases, with 0 bases of the junction left unmatched. The CDR3 region has the DNA TGTGCCAGCAGCTTAGGACTAGCGGAGCAGTTCTTC. Encoded protein: CASSLGLAEQFF.

The chain couples TRBV9 to TRBJ1-2; no definite D call. Germline CDR1 and CDR2: SGDLS and YYNGEE. This CDR3 has 14 residues. V was shortened by 0 bases and J by 3 bases, with 9 bases between the two germline ends. The CDR3 protein is CASSVDPGYYGYTF. CDR3 DNA sequence: TGTGCCAGCAGCGTAGACCCGGGATACTATGGCTACACCTTC.

This chain connects TRBV6-5 to TRBJ2-2, with 8 bases aligning to TRBD1. Germline V gene data show CDR1 as MNHEY and CDR2 as SVGAGI. The trim removed 6 bases at V and 1 base at J, leaving 1 base unmatched. The CDR3 is 14 residues long. The CDR3 sequence: CASRGQGNTGELFF. CDR3 in DNA: TGTGCCAGCAGAGGACAGGGGAACACCGGGGAGCTGTTTTTT.

The chain's CDR3 is CARRQTAHQAFF. CDR3 in DNA: TGTGCCAGGCGACAGACTGCCCACCAAGCTTTCTTT. The rearrangement uses TRBV27 and TRBJ1-1; perhaps TRBD1 as D (5 bases). This CDR3 has 12 residues. Germline V lookup: CDR1 MNHEY, CDR2 SMNVEV (reference sequence). V was pared by 9 bases and J by 9 bases, with 17 bases between.

The J gene is TRBJ1-5, the V gene TRBV6-5; TRBD1 agrees at 7 bases. Germline V lookup: CDR1 MNHEY, CDR2 SVGAGI. V lost 2 bases and J lost 7; bases outside the gene matches: 5. The CDR3 is 14 residues long. The CDR3 coding sequence is TGTGCCAGCAGTTACACAGGGGTACGACAGCCCCAGCATTTT. As protein: CASSYTGVRQPQHF.